This T cell receptor (beta chain) appears in the sequencing data of a study of blood T cell repertoires in COVID-19. V lost 4 bases, J lost 8 bases, and 11 bases lay in between. In germline, CDR1 is MNHEY, CDR2 SMNVEV (reference sequence). The CDR3 runs 12 residues. In the authors' workflow: Reference gene primers were amplified, and this amplification served to estimate nucleated cell counts. TCRdb keeps only in-frame clones here, not all; method: immunoSEQ multiplex PCR. V and J calls and clone size are given by that table; D and trimming were obtained from the DNA. The data show about 36,000 clones, 81% seen once.

Sequencing input: peripheral blood. The gene calls are TRBV27 and TRBJ1-2, with unresolved D. The source of this sequence is a human donor in a cohort sampled during active or convalescent COVID-19. The donor label of this sample is uncertain. CDR3 bases: TGTGCCAGCAGTTCCATGACTTCGGGCTACACCTTC. Translation: CASSSMTSGYTF.